This TCR beta chain was found in a study of OX40 agonist ivuxolimab in advanced cancers. Study-level background: Ivuxolimab, which is an agonistic anti-OX40 (CD134) antibody, was administered to the patients. Regarding the study as a whole: Antigen specificity remained undetermined for the expanded peripheral T cells. In CD8+ T cells, expanded clones were on average more numerous than in CD4+.

This CDR3 region has 15 residues. Germline V lookup: CDR1 SGHRS, CDR2 YFSETQ. V was trimmed by 3 bases and J by 1 base, leaving 13 bases between them. In the case of this clone: Its antigen is still unknown.

Generated by immunoSEQ multiplex PCR, the TCRdb table keeps only in-frame clones and is missing some. The sample includes around 75,000 clones, approximately 78% of them seen just once. The source of this sequence is an adult with an advanced solid tumor such as melanoma, head and neck, liver or kidney cancer. The material was CD4+ or CD8+ T cells sorted from blood, obtained in a trial of the OX40 agonist ivuxolimab. The rearrangement uses TRBV5-1 and TRBJ1-1, with D uncertain. CDR3 region: CASSSLGWENTEAFF. The CDR3 DNA reads TGCGCCAGCAGCTCCCTAGGCTGGGAGAACACTGAAGCTTTCTTT.